This TCR beta chain appears in the sequencing data of a study of human T cells and chemical hapten exposure (dated by TCRdb to the early 2020s). The study in broad terms: For sensitization, 2% DPC in acetone was applied to a 2 cm by 2 cm area of upper inner arm skin. Alopecia areata with under or over 50% scalp involvement, alopecia totalis and alopecia universalis were represented in the patient cohort, which was mostly female. Libraries were combined into a pool for sequencing, and differences in TCR yield between samples came mainly from small differences in library volumes within the pool. In alopecia patients, the study followed how the peripheral blood TCR repertoire changed in vivo over primary and secondary sensitization to diphenylcyclopropenone (DPC), a hapten. Throughout the roughly 25-week study period, patients were also given weekly therapeutic DPC doses on the scalp. For TCR sequencing, blood came from 25 to 35 alopecia patients at anywhere from one to four time points (pre-sensitization, 2, 6 and 24 weeks). Patient blood was sampled pre-sensitization (week 0) and at 2, 6 and about 24 weeks after DPC sensitization. Patch testing on the upper back used Finn chambers containing 0.01% DPC, with scoring done after 6 days according to International Contact Dermatitis Research Group standards. Study-wide conclusions, independent of this receptor: Because all patients had alopecia, a presumed autoimmune disease, the immune response of the patients might differ from that of healthy individuals. Patch test score was positively correlated with the number of PT1 expanded TCRs, with significance at thresholds 8, 16 and 32 but not at 4. Significantly more large CDR3 similarity clusters were formed by expanded TCRs than by pre-sensitization or healthy control sets, consistent with antigen-driven responses. DPC sensitization did not change the number of TCRs with a frequency above 1 in 1000, and there was no evidence of changes in global repertoire structure. Repeated subsampling changed both the strength of the expansion versus patch-test correlation and the threshold at which that correlation became significant.

At least ten counts were recorded for this clonotype. It has no known antigen specificity. Qualities for individual bases were not recorded, and no much larger clone is one base off. Receptor amplification or capture employed RACE. The run used a NextSeq 500. During library preparation, unique molecular identifiers were attached to individual cDNA molecules so that TCRs could be counted quantitatively and reproducibly. Both TCR alpha and TCR beta chains were sequenced from each blood RNA sample. Per the authors' processing: The median number of TCRs per sample was some 100,000, ranging from about 20,000 to 700,000. V, J and CDR3 annotation of the TCR reads was performed with the Decombinator software suite. For the PS versus PT1 abundance plots, all samples were subsampled to the same number of TCRs (28,000). TCRs were defined as expanded if absent before sensitization and observed at least eight times at the 2-week time point. In TCRdb, the public reads were trimmed at Q25 with fastp and aligned with MiXCR, with productive beta chains retained. Each CDR3 protein appears once, grouped with its most common genes and DNA. The V and J calls were determined by TCRdb, not by the authors. Within this sample are under 100,000 distinct CDR3 sequences, with about 9.4% of them counted one time only. The top ten hold approximately 2.3% of the sample.

The sample's time point label, in plain terms: patch test 2, 6 weeks after DPC sensitization. This specimen's treatment or condition label, interpreted: therapeutic diphenylcyclopropenone sensitization with weekly scalp DPC. At every patch-test visit, the blood draw took place before the patch test was put on. To be eligible, patients had to be aged 18 to 70, diagnosed with alopecia and judged suitable for DPC therapy, while pregnant patients were excluded. Total RNA was extracted from unfractionated whole blood that had been collected in Tempus Blood RNA tubes. There are 15 amino acids in the CDR3, from cysteine to phenylalanine inclusive. Left in the record is the CDR3 DNA by itself, 45 bases read in frame from the first base. Trimming accounts for 6 bases at V and 1 base at J, while the number of junction bases matched to no gene is 9. CDR1 is given as DFQATT and CDR2 as SNEGSKA, both from the germline V gene (reference sequence).

The clonotype was recovered from a woman between 25 and 40 years old with alopecia areata. Some clones in this sample may be carry-over from other donors' samples. Specimen: whole blood, collected in connection with sensitization to the hapten diphenylcyclopropenone (DPC). The chain couples TRBV20-1 to TRBJ1-1; 9 bases in the middle match TRBD1. The DNA reads TGCAGTGCGCCCGGGACAGGGACTACGAACACTGAAGCTTTCTTT. Its protein product is CSAPGTGTTNTEAFF.